This T cell receptor (beta chain) was profiled in a study of T cells in Graves' hyperthyroidism and ophthalmopathy. CDR1 is SGHTA and CDR2 is FQGNSA in the germline V gene. This CDR3 has 14 residues. V was clipped by 4 bases and J by 2 bases; unmatched bases: 3. The cohort's ophthalmopathy patients, a group with duration under 3 months, had a Clinical Activity Score of at least 3 and a NOSPECS grade of at least 4. This clonotype was found many times. RNA transcripts served as the template for amplifying TCR beta CDR3 regions. Using the HTBI primer set, a first-round RT-PCR was run on the TCR CDR3. TCRdb processed the multiplex PCR reads anew with MiXCR; each CDR3 protein has one entry. The table lists over 450,000 distinct CDR3 sequences, roughly 18% of them singletons.

The chain links TRBV7-2 to TRBJ2-3; TRBD1 matches 7 bases. The source is a woman aged 18-29 years with Graves' ophthalmopathy. Input material: blood. For the CDR3, the DNA is TGTGCCAGCAGCTGGGACAGTTACACAGATACGCAGTATTTT. This translates into CASSWDSYTDTQYF.